This T cell receptor (beta chain) stems from a study of shared clonotypes between healthy human individuals. In the authors' workflow: ImmunoSEQ supplied junction-only sequences lacking quality scores, so filtering was different. Clones were read by immunoSEQ multiplex PCR, and TCRdb kept only the in-frame ones, dropping some. V, J and clone size reflect that table, while D and trimming were determined from the DNA. The sample shows about 480,000 clones, about four fifths of them seen only once. Per germline, CDR1 LNHDA and CDR2 SQIVND (reference sequence). The CDR3 loop spans 15 amino acids. V was clipped by 3 bases and J by 5 bases; unmatched bases: 4. Healthy and HIV-negative, the adult donors had no recent acute infections or vaccinations. In the case of this clone: The same CDR3 can be traced to other DNA sequences in this sample.

The rearrangement joins TRBV19 to TRBJ2-1, with 10 bases matching TRBD2. This TCR came from a woman in her 40s in good health. Some clones in this sample may be carry-over from other donors' samples. Sequencing was carried out using PBMCs. The CDR3 here is CASSIASGGNNEQFF. The CDR3 nucleotides are TGTGCCAGTAGTATTGCTAGCGGGGGAAACAATGAGCAGTTCTTC.